This entry is about one T cell receptor (beta chain). Its specificity is not known. The CDR3 runs to 15 residues. Trimming cost V 7 bases and J 5 bases, with 15 bases left between them. Germline V gene data show CDR1 as MNHEY and CDR2 as SVGAGI. The sample comes from a study of T cells in Graves' hyperthyroidism and ophthalmopathy. Background on the study: The authors collected peripheral blood at initial diagnosis, before any treatment. Study results and limitations: Most expanded thyroid clonotypes above 0.001 recurred in blood.

Recently diagnosed hyperthyroidism of less than 2 months' duration affected patients aged 18 to 65. Clinical symptoms, serum thyroxine, TRAb, thyroid ultrasound and orbital computed tomography informed diagnoses. Using RNA transcripts as the source, TCR beta CDR3 regions were amplified. A first-round RT-PCR of the TCR CDR3 used the HTBI primer set. TCRdb reprocessed the multiplex PCR reads with MiXCR, giving one entry per CDR3 protein. The repertoire holds about 840,000 distinct CDR3 sequences, 38% seen once, with 7.5% to 9.5% in the top ten. The sequenced sample consisted of blood. V and J are TRBV6-5 and TRBJ1-6; D call uncertain. This TCR derives from a man younger than 30 with Graves' hyperthyroidism. CDR3 coding DNA: TGTGCCAGCACCCAATGGTACGCGAATAATTCACCCCTCCACTTT. It translates to CASTQWYANNSPLHF.